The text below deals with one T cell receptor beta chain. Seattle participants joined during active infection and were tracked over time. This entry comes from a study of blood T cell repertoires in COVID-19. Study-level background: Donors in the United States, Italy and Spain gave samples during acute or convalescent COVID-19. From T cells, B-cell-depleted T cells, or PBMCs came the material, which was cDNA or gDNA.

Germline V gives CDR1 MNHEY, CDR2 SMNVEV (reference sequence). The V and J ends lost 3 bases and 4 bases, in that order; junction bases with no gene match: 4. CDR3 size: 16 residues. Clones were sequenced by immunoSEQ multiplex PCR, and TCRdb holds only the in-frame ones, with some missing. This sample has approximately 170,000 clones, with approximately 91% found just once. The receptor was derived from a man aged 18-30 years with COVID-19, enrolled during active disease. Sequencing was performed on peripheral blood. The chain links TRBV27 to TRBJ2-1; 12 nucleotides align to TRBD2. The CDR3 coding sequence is TGTGCCAGCAGTTTCGTCGGGACTAGCGGGTACAATGAGCAGTTCTTC. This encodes CASSFVGTSGYNEQFF.